The 20 T cell receptor beta chains below come from one sample, sequenced in a study of regulatory T cells in long-lasting Graves disease (dated by TCRdb to the early 2020s). The library was produced with multiplex PCR. The sequencer listed for this sample is Illumina HiSeq 4000. iRepertoire HTBI primers and Arm-PCR amplification of CDR3 regions were used to construct TCR beta libraries. TCRdb reran the public reads through fastp at Q25 and MiXCR, keeping productive beta chains. Identical CDR3 proteins give one entry, which carries the most common genes and DNA. Here the sample has approximately 560,000 distinct CDR3 sequences; 16% occur a single time. The ten most abundant clones make up approximately 12% of the sample. This sample's time point label indicates: newly diagnosed GD, antithyroid drugs for less than 3 months. RNA was extracted from PBMCs in TRIzol for both TCR sequencing and RNA sequencing.

This sample also belongs to another study, concerning T cells in Graves' hyperthyroidism and ophthalmopathy.

This specimen consisted of peripheral blood mononuclear cells (PBMCs), obtained at new diagnosis, from a patient treated with antithyroid drugs. All receptors derive from a man younger than 30 with Graves disease. Donor details come from another sample of the same person, matched by shared clones.

This clonotype was detected many times. The chain is built from TRBV20-1 and TRBJ2-1, with D hard to call. V lost 2 bases and J lost 0, with 11 bases in between. Looked up from germline, CDR1 is DFQATT and CDR2 is SNEGSKA (reference sequence). The CDR3 is 15 residues long. The CDR3 DNA reads as TGCAGTGCTAGAATATCCGTAAGCTCCTACAATGAGCAGTTCTTC. Protein: CSARISVSSYNEQFF.

The chain joins TRBV7-9 to TRBJ2-7, with 11 bases aligning to TRBD1. The CDR3 extends over 16 amino acids. V was clipped by 7 bases and J by 2 bases; unmatched bases: 10. Per germline, CDR1 SEHNR and CDR2 FQNEAQ (reference sequence). The CDR3 spells CASNIILGQGAYEQYF. The CDR3 DNA reads as TGTGCCAGCAATATCATCTTGGGACAGGGGGCCTACGAGCAGTACTTC.

The V gene is TRBV11-2, the J gene TRBJ1-1; TRBD1 is a possible D gene (5 bases). Deletions cut 6 bases from V and 12 bases from J, with 23 bases between. Germline values: CDR1 SGHAT, CDR2 FQNNGV. The CDR3 is 14 residues long. The CDR3 DNA sequence: TGTGCCAGCAGTCATAACCGGTTAGGGGTCGAGACTTTCTTT. Translating gives CASSHNRLGVETFF.

This clonotype showed up just a few times. The chain links TRBV5-1 to TRBJ2-3; the D gene is possibly TRBD1 (5 bases). The CDR3 contains 15 residues. In germline, CDR1 is SGHRS, CDR2 YFSETQ. Trimming cost V 1 base and J 2 bases, with 11 bases left between them. The CDR3 DNA reads as TGCGCCAGCAGCTTGAAAGGGGCCGACACAGATACGCAGTATTTT. This encodes CASSLKGADTDTQYF.

This clonotype was counted between two and nine times. The V gene is TRBV6-9, the J gene TRBJ1-5; 7 bases agree with TRBD1. The V gene end was trimmed by 3 bases and the J gene end by 1 base; junction bases not matched to a gene: 12. The CDR3 totals 18 residues. CDR1 is MNHGY and CDR2 is SVAAGI in the germline V gene. CDR3 nucleotide sequence: TGTGCCAGCAGTTACCAGCTAGGGGGCGAGGGGAGCAATCAGCCCCAGCATTTT. Amino acids: CASSYQLGGEGSNQPQHF.

This clonotype was picked up a small number of times. CDR3 amino acids: CASSVVASQGEQYF. In DNA form, the CDR3 reads TGTGCCAGCAGCGTAGTGGCTAGCCAGGGCGAGCAGTACTTC. The gene calls are TRBV9 and TRBJ2-7; tentatively, D is TRBD1 or TRBD2 (5 bases each). Germline CDR1 SGDLS, CDR2 YYNGEE. Trimming stripped 0 bases from V and 6 bases from J, with 13 bases between. The CDR3 is 14 amino acids.

The chain has TRBV20-1 and TRBJ2-1; 9 bases map to TRBD1. The V and J ends lost 3 bases and 0 bases, in that order; junction bases with no gene match: 6. The CDR3 has 16 amino acids. Germline V gene sequence: CDR1 DFQATT, CDR2 SNEGSKA (reference sequence). The CDR3 here is CSARDRGGISYNEQFF. DNA for the CDR3: TGCAGTGCTAGGGACAGGGGCGGAATCTCCTACAATGAGCAGTTCTTC.

This clonotype was observed a few times. The chain uses TRBV30 and TRBJ2-2, with D unclear. Trimming left V 0 bases short and J 8 bases short, with 7 bases between. The CDR3 is made up of 12 amino acids. Germline values: CDR1 GTSNPN, CDR2 SVGIG (reference sequence). The DNA for the CDR3 is TGTGCCTGGAGTGTTTCGAGGGGGGAGCTGTTTTTT. Translating gives CAWSVSRGELFF.

V is TRBV19 and J is TRBJ1-5, with D unresolved. V was cut by 3 bases and J by 4 bases, with 13 bases left in between. Per the germline V gene, CDR1 is LNHDA and CDR2 is SQIVND (reference sequence). This CDR3 is 15 amino acids long. In DNA form, the CDR3 reads TGTGCCAGTAGTATCGGCGGTGCGGGGAATCAGCCCCAGCATTTT. It codes for CASSIGGAGNQPQHF.

This clonotype was picked up many times. Germline and junction disagree at one end, which may indicate a read error. The V gene is TRBV5-1, the J gene TRBJ2-1; perhaps D is TRBD1 or TRBD2 (5 bases each). CDR1 SGHRS and CDR2 YFSETQ come from the germline V gene. CDR3 length: 14 residues. DNA of the CDR3: TGTGCCAGCAGCCTGACGGGGCCCTACAATGAGCAGTTCTTC. Amino acid sequence: CASSLTGPYNEQFF.

This clonotype turned up a few times. The CDR3, as DNA: TGTGCCAGCAGTGATAGAGGCTCGGACAGCTACGAGCAGTACTTC. Protein sequence: CASSDRGSDSYEQYF. The chain recombines TRBV2 with TRBJ2-7; possibly TRBD1 for D (6 bases). The CDR3 extends over 15 amino acids. Germline V gives CDR1 SNHLY, CDR2 FYNNEI. V was shortened by 3 bases and J by 3 bases, with 15 bases between the two germline ends.

The rearrangement joins TRBV15 to TRBJ2-7; weak D call: TRBD1 (6 bases). Germline CDR1 and CDR2: LNHNV and YYDKDF (reference sequence). The CDR3 length is 14 residues. Trimming pared 4 bases from V and 4 bases from J, leaving 14 bases between. CDR3 residues: CATSIVRGQYEQYF. DNA for the CDR3: TGTGCCACCAGCATAGTTCGCGGACAGTACGAGCAGTACTTC.

Many counts were recorded for this clonotype. The J gene is TRBJ2-3, the V gene TRBV5-1; 7 bases are a match to TRBD2. V shed 7 bases and J 0 bases; nucleotides not matched to a gene: 11. The CDR3 covers 16 residues. Germline-derived CDR1 and CDR2 are SGHRS and YFSETQ. This CDR3 reads CASLLDPGGSTDTQYF. CDR3 in DNA: TGCGCCAGCCTGCTGGACCCGGGAGGAAGCACAGATACGCAGTATTTT. The full variable domain, in which reference TRBV5-1 and TRBJ2-3 provide the parts outside the CDR3, is KAGVTQTPRYLIKTRGQQVTLSCSPISGHRSVSWYQQTPGQGLQFLFEYFSETQRNKGNFPGRFSGRQFSNSRSEMNVSTLELGDSALYLCASLLDPGGSTDTQYFGPGTRLTVL.

In this sample, this clonotype turned up many times. The V call is TRBV18, the J call TRBJ2-1; 12 bases agree with TRBD1. Germline lookup yields CDR1 KGHSH and CDR2 LQKENI. The CDR3 covers 14 residues. V shed 7 bases and J 6 bases; nucleotides not matched to a gene: 4. The CDR3 DNA reads TGTGCCAGCTGGCCGGGACAGGGGGCCAATGAGCAGTTCTTC. Protein product: CASWPGQGANEQFF.

Points on this clonotype: The junction shows a germline mismatch at one end, possibly a read error. V is TRBV7-7 and J is TRBJ2-7; no clear D gene. This CDR3 region has 13 residues. Germline lookup yields CDR1 SSHAT and CDR2 FNYEAQ (reference sequence). The CDR3 DNA is TGTGCTAGCAGCTTAGAACGCGAATACGAGCAGTACTTC. This encodes CASSLEREYEQYF.

Notes on this clonotype: One base away lies a much larger clone, so this may be a sequencing read error. The chain has TRBV6-2 or TRBV6-3 and TRBJ2-3, with D possibly matching TRBD1 (5 bases). The CDR3 length is 13 residues. Germline V gene data show CDR1 as MNHEY and CDR2 as SVGEGT. The CDR3 region has the DNA TGTGCCACCGGGTTGGCAAGCACAGGTACGCAGTATTTT. This translates into CATGLASTGTQYF.

This clonotype was counted at least ten times. V is TRBV7-2 and J is TRBJ1-2; 8 nucleotides line up with TRBD1. CDR1 is SGHTA, CDR2 FQGNSA, per germline. The CDR3 has 15 amino acids. The J segment lost 4 bases and the V segment lost 5 bases, leaving 9 bases of the junction unmatched. Here the CDR3 DNA reads TGTGCCAGCAGCGGCGGCAGGGGGCCCATCTATGGCTACACCTTC. Protein: CASSGGRGPIYGYTF.

This clonotype was recorded at least ten times. The CDR3 bases are TGTGCCACTAGCGGGAGTAACGAGCAGTACTTC. Its translation: CATSGSNEQYF. The chain combines TRBV13 with TRBJ2-7, with 10 bases identical to TRBD2. This CDR3 comprises 11 residues. The V gene end was trimmed by 10 bases and the J gene end by 5 bases; junction bases not matched to a gene: 2. The V gene's germline CDR1 is PRHDT and CDR2 FYEKMQ (reference sequence).

This clonotype has a single count. This sequence joins TRBV29-1 and TRBJ1-4; 10 nucleotides match TRBD1. The V segment lost 0 bases and the J segment 5 bases; nucleotides outside the gene matches: 9. The CDR3 spans 17 residues. Per the germline V gene, CDR1 is SQVTM and CDR2 is ANQGSEA. In nucleotides, the CDR3 is TGCAGCGTTGAAGATTGGGTAGGGGGACAGGGGAATGAAAAACTGTTTTTT. The encoded protein is CSVEDWVGGQGNEKLFF.

This chain links TRBV7-2 with TRBJ1-5; no definite D call. Deletions cut 4 bases from V and 4 bases from J, with 17 bases between. Per the germline V gene, CDR1 is SGHTA and CDR2 is FQGNSA. CDR3 length: 16 residues. The DNA of the CDR3 is TGTGCCAGCAGCTCAACCATTCCCCTGGGGAATCAGCCCCAGCATTTT. It translates to CASSSTIPLGNQPQHF.